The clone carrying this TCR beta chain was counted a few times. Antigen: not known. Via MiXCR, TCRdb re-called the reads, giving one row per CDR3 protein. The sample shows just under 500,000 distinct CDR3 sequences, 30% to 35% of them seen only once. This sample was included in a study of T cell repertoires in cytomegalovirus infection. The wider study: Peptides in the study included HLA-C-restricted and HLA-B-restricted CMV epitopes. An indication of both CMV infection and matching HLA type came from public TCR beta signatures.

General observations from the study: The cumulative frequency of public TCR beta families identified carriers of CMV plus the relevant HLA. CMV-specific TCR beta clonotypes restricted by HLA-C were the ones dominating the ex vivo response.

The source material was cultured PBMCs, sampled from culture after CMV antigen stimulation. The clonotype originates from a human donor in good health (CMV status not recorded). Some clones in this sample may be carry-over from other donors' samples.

The CDR3 sequence is CASSDARRADYGYTF. CDR3 sequence (DNA): TGTGCCAGCAGCGACGCCAGACGAGCTGACTATGGCTACACCTTC. This chain uses TRBV25-1 with TRBJ1-2, with D uncertain. V lost 6 bases, J lost 3 bases, and 17 bases lay in between. Germline assignment: CDR1 MGHDK and CDR2 SYGVNS. The CDR3 covers 15 residues.